This T cell receptor (beta chain) stems from a study of sequential checkpoint blockade in melanoma. Study as a whole: Both treatment sequences were followed by maintenance nivolumab.

The table came from immunoSEQ multiplex PCR; TCRdb's copy has only in-frame clones and leaves some out. The table shows more than 8,000 clones, with approximately 71% occurring only once. Treatment meaning: randomized to nivolumab then ipilimumab (arm A) or the reverse (arm B). Live CD3+CD8+ CD19− CD56− cells were sorted from PBMCs. This clone appeared a few times. V shed 1 base and J shed 13 bases, with 10 bases lying between them. This CDR3 has 10 amino acids. The germline CDR1 and CDR2 sequences are GTSNPN and SVGIG (reference sequence). The material was CD8+ T cells sorted from blood (inferred from file names), obtained from a patient given nivolumab and ipilimumab in sequence. The V call is TRBV30, the J call TRBJ1-2, with D maybe TRBD1 (6 bases). This TCR was sampled from a human donor with melanoma. The CDR3 sequence is CAWSDRQATF. CDR3 nucleotides: TGTGCCTGGAGTGATCGACAGGCCACCTTC.